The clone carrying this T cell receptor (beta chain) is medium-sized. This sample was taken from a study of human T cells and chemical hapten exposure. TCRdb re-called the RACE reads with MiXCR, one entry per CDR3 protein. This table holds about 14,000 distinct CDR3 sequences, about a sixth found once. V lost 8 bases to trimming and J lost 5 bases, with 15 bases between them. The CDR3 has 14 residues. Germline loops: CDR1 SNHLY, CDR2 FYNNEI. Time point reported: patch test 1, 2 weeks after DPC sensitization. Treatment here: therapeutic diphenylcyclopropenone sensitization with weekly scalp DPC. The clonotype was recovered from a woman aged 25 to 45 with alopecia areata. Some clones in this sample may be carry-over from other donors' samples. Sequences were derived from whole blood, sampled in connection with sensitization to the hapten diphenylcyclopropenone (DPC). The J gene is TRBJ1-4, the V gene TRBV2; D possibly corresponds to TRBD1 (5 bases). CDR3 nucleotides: TGTGCCAGCTCGCCAGGGTTGCGGAATGAAAAACTGTTTTTT. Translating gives CASSPGLRNEKLFF.